This T cell receptor beta chain was obtained from a study of blood T cells in healthy people across ages. Primers used in a second PCR of roughly 6 to 11 cycles were a sample-barcoded 5' primer and a J-beta primer mix. A single record per CDR3 protein comes from TCRdb applying MiXCR to the 5' RACE reads. The table records around 580,000 distinct CDR3 sequences, around 48% of them present only once. Germline CDR1 reads DFQATT; CDR2 reads SNEGSKA (reference sequence). The CDR3 has 13 amino acids. V was cut by 6 bases and J by 2 bases, with 11 bases left in between. Study-wide findings and caveats: Naive and antigen-experienced cells were not separated, limiting conclusive comparison.

In its sample, this clonotype was seen a few times. Its antigen is unknown. The sample was blood. The sequence derives from a man older than 75 in good health. The chain recombines TRBV20-1 with TRBJ1-5, with D perhaps TRBD1 (5 bases). CDR3 amino acids: CSAAPTGNQPQHF. CDR3 coding DNA: TGCAGTGCCGCACCGACAGGCAATCAGCCCCAGCATTTT.